The source of this TCR beta chain is a study of OX40 agonist ivuxolimab in advanced cancers. The data were produced by immunoSEQ multiplex PCR, yet TCRdb's version contains in-frame clones alone and is incomplete. This sample has 45,000 to 50,000 clones; 75% to 90% occur once, and the top ten carry roughly 28%. The TCR originated in an adult with an advanced solid tumor such as melanoma, head and neck, liver or kidney cancer. The source was CD4+ or CD8+ T cells sorted from blood, collected in a trial of the OX40 agonist ivuxolimab.

The CDR3 DNA sequence: TGTGCCAGCATTTTACCCCAGGGGGAAGCTTTCTTT. Amino acid sequence: CASILPQGEAFF. The rearrangement joins TRBV7-9 to TRBJ1-1; D is possibly TRBD1 (6 bases). The V end lost 7 bases, the J end lost 8 bases, and 14 bases lay between the germline ends. CDR3 length: 12 amino acids. Germline CDR1 SEHNR, CDR2 FQNEAQ (reference sequence).